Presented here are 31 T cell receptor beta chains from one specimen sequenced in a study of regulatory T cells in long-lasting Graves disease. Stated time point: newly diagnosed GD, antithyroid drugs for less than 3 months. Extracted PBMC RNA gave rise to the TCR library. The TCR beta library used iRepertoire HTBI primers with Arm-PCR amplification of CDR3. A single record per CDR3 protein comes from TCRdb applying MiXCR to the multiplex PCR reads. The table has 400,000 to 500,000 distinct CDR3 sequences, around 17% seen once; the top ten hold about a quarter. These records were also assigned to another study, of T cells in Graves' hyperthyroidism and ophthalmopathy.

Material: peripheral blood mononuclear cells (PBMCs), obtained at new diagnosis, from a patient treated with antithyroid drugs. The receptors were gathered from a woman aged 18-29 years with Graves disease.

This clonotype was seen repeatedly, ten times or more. The CDR3 DNA reads TGTGCCAGCAGTTTAGAACAGCACTTCTACGAGCAGTACTTC. Its translation: CASSLEQHFYEQYF. The chain carries TRBV28 and TRBJ2-7; D gene unclear. The CDR3 length is 14 residues. Trimming pared 2 bases from V and 3 bases from J, leaving 11 bases between. Per the germline V gene, CDR1 is MDHEN and CDR2 is SYDVKM.

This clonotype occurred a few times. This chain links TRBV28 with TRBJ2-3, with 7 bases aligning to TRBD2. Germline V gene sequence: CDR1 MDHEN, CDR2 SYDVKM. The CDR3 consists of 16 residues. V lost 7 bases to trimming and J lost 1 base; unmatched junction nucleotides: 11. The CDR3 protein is CASNPPGGSGTDTQYF. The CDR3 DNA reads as TGTGCCAGCAATCCCCCCGGGGGGAGTGGCACAGATACGCAGTATTTT.

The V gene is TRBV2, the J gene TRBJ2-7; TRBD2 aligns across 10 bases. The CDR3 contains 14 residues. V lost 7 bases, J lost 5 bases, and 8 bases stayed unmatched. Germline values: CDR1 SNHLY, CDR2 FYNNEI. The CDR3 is CASIWGTSGNEQYF. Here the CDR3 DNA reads TGTGCCAGCATTTGGGGTACTAGCGGGAACGAGCAGTACTTC.

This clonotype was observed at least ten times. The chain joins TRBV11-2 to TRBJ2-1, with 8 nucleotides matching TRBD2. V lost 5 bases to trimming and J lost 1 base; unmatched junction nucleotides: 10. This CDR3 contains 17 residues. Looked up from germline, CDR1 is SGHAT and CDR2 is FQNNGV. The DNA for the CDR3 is TGTGCCAGCAGCCCTAGCGGGCAGGGTTATTCCTACAATGAGCAGTTCTTC. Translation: CASSPSGQGYSYNEQFF.

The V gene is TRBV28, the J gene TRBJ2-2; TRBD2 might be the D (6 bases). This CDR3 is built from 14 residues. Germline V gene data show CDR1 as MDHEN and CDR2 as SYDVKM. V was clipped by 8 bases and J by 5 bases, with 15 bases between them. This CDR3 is CASCRGMGTGELFF. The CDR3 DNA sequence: TGTGCCAGCTGCCGCGGGATGGGAACCGGGGAGCTGTTTTTT.

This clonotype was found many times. The CDR3 region has the DNA TGCAGCGTTGGCAGGGGCCTCACCTACGAGCAGTACTTC. Translation gives CSVGRGLTYEQYF. The J gene is TRBJ2-7, the V gene TRBV29-1; a possible D gene is TRBD1 (6 bases). The CDR3 contains 13 residues. The germline gives CDR1 SQVTM, CDR2 ANQGSEA. V was trimmed by 4 bases and J by 2 bases, leaving 12 bases between them.

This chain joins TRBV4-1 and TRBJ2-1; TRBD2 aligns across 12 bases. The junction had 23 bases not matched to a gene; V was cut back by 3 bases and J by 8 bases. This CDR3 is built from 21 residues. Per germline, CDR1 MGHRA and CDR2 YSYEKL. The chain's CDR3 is CASSHEATSGSHEGFQDEQFF. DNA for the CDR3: TGCGCCAGCAGCCACGAAGCGACTAGCGGGAGTCATGAGGGCTTCCAGGATGAGCAGTTCTTC.

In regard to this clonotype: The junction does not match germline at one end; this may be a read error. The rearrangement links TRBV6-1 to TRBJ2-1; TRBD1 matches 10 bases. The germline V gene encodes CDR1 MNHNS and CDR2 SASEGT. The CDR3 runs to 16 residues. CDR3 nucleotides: TGTGCCAGCAGTGCAACGACAGGGGGCTCCTACAATGAGCAGTCCTTC. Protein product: CASSATTGGSYNEQSF.

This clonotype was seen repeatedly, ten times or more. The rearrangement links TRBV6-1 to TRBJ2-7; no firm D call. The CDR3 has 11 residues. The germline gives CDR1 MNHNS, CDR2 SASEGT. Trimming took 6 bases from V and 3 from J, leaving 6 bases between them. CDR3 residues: CASRKLYEQYF. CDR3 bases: TGTGCCAGCAGGAAGCTCTACGAGCAGTACTTC.

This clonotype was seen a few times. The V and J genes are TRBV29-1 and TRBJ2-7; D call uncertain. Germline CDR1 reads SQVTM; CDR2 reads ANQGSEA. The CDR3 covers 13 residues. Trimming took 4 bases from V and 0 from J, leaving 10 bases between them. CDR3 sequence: CSVASVYSYEQYF. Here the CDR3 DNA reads TGCAGCGTTGCGTCAGTGTACTCCTACGAGCAGTACTTC.

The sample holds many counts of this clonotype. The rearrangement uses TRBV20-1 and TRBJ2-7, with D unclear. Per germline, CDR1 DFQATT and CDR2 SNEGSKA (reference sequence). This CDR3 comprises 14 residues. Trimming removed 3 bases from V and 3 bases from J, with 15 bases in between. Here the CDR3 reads CSASQGYPDYEQYF. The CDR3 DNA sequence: TGCAGTGCTAGTCAAGGGTACCCTGACTACGAGCAGTACTTC.

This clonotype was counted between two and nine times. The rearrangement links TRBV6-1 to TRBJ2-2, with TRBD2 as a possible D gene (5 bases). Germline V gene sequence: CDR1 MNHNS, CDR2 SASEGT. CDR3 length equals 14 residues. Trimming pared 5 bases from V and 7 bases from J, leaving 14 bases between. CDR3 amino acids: CASSPEGDYGELFF. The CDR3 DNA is TGTGCCAGCAGTCCCGAGGGCGACTACGGGGAGCTGTTTTTT.

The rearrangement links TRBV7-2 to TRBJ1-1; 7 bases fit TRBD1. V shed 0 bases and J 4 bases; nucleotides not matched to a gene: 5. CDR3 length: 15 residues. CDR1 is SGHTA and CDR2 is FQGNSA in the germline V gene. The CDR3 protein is CASSLAPGGLTEAFF. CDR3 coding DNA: TGTGCCAGCAGCTTAGCCCCAGGGGGGCTCACTGAAGCTTTCTTT.

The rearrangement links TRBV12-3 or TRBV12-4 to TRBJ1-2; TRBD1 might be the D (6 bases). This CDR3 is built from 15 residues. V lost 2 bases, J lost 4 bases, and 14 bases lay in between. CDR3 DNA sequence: TGTGCCAGCAGTTTATTGGGGGGGCCCGTCTATGGCTACACCTTC. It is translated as CASSLLGGPVYGYTF.

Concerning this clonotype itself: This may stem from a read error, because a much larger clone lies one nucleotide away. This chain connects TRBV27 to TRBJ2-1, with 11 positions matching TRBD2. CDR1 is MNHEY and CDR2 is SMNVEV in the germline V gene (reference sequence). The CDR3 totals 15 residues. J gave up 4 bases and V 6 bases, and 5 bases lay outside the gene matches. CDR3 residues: CASRTGTSGYNEQFF. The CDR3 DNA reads TGTGCCAGCAGAACCGGGACTAGCGGTTACAATGAGCAGTTCTTC.

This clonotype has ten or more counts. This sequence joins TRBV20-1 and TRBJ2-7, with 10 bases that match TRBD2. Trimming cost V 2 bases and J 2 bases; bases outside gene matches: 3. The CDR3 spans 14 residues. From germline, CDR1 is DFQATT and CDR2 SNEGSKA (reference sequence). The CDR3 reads CSARTAGGTYEQYF. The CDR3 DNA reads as TGCAGTGCTAGAACAGCGGGAGGGACCTACGAGCAGTACTTC.

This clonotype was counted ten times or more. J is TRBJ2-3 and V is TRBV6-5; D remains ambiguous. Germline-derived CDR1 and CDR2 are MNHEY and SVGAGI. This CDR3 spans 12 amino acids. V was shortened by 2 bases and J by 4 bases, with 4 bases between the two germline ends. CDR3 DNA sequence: TGTGCCAGCAGTTACCCGCCAGATACGCAGTATTTT. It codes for CASSYPPDTQYF.

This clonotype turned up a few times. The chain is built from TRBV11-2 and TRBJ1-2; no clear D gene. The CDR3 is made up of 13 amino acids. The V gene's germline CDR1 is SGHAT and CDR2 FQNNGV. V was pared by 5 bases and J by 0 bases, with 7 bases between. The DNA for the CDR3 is TGTGCCAGCAGCCAACAAGCTAACTATGGCTACACCTTC. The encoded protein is CASSQQANYGYTF. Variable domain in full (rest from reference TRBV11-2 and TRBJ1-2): EAGVAQSPRYKIIEKRQSVAFWCNPISGHATLYWYQQILGQGPKLLIQFQNNGVVDDSQLPKDRFSAERLKGVDSTLKIQPAKLEDSAVYLCASSQQANYGYTFGSGTRLTVV.

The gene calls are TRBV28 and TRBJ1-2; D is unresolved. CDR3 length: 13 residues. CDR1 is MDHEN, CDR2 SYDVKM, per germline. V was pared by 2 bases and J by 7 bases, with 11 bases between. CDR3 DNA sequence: TGTGCCAGCAGTTTACCCGGAGGGCGTGGCTACACCTTC. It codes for CASSLPGGRGYTF.

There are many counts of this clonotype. This CDR3 is CASSLEQPMNTEAFF. DNA of the CDR3: TGTGCCAGCAGCTTGGAACAGCCGATGAACACTGAAGCTTTCTTT. The chain employs TRBV5-5 and TRBJ1-1; D is undetermined. The CDR3 is made up of 15 amino acids. The germline V gene encodes CDR1 SGHKS and CDR2 YYEKEE (reference sequence). V was pared by 0 bases and J by 0 bases, with 9 bases between. Complete variable domain (other parts from reference TRBV5-5 and TRBJ1-1): DAGVTQSPTHLIKTRGQQVTLRCSPISGHKSVSWYQQVLGQGPQFIFQYYEKEERGRGNFPDRFSARQFPNYSSELNVNALLLGDSALYLCASSLEQPMNTEAFFGQGTRLTVV.

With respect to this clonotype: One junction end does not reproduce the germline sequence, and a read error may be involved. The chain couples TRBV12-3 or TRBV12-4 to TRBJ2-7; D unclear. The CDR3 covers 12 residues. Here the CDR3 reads CASSLGTYEQCF. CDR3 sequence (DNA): TGTGCCAGCAGTTTAGGGACCTACGAGCAGTGCTTC.

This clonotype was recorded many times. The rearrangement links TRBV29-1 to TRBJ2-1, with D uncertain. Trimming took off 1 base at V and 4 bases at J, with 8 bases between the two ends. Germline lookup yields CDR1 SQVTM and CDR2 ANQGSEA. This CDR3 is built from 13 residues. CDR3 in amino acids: CSVEGTRYNEQFF. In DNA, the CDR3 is TGCAGCGTTGAAGGAACCAGGTACAATGAGCAGTTCTTC.

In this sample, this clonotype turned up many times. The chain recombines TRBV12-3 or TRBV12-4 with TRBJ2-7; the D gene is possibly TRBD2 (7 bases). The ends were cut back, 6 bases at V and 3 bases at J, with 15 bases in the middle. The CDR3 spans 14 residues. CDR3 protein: CASRHQGGGYEQYF. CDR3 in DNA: TGTGCCAGCAGGCATCAGGGAGGGGGCTACGAGCAGTACTTC.

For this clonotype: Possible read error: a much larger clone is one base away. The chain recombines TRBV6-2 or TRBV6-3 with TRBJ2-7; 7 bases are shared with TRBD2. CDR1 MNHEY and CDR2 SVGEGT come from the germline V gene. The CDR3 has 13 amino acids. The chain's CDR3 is CASTPASGYGQYF. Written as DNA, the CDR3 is TGTGCCAGCACCCCGGCTAGCGGCTACGGGCAGTACTTC.

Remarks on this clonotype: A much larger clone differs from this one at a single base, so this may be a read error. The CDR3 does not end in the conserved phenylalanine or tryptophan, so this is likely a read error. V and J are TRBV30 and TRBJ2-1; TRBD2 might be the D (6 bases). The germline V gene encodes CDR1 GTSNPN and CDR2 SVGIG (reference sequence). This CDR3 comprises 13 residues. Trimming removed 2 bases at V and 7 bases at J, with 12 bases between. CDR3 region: CAWSTEGSNEQFL. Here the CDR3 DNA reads TGTGCCTGGAGTACGGAGGGGTCAAATGAGCAGTTCCTC.

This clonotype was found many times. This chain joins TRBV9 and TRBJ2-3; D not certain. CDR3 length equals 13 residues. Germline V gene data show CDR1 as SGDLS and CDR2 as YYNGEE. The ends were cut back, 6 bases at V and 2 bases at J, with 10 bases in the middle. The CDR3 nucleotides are TGTGCCAGCACCTACCAAGACACAGATACGCAGTATTTT. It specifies CASTYQDTDTQYF.

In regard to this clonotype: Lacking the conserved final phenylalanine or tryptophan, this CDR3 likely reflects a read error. The chain's CDR3 is CATSRKGFSNQPQHL. DNA for the CDR3: TGTGCCACCAGCAGAAAGGGGTTCAGCAATCAGCCCCAGCATCTT. The rearrangement uses TRBV15 and TRBJ1-5, with D possibly being TRBD1 (5 bases). The CDR3 is 15 amino acids. Germline V gene lookup returns CDR1 LNHNV and CDR2 YYDKDF (reference sequence). V dropped 2 bases and J dropped 1 base, with 9 bases sitting between them.

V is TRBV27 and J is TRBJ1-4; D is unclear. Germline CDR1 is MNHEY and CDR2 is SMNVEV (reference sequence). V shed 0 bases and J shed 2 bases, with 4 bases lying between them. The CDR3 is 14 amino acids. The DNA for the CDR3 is TGTGCCAGCAGTTTATCCCCCACTAATGAAAAACTGTTTTTT. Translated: CASSLSPTNEKLFF.

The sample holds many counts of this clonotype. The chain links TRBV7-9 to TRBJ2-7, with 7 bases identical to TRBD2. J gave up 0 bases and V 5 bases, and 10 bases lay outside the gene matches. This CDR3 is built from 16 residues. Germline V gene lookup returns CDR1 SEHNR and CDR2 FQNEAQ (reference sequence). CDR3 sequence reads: CASSHTSARSSYEQYF. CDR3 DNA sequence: TGTGCCAGCAGCCATACTAGCGCTCGGAGCTCCTACGAGCAGTACTTC.

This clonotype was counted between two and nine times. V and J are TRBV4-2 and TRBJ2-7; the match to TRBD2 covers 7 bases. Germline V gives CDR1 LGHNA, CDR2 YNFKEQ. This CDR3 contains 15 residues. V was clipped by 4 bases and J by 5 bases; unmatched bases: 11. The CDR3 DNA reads TGTGCCAGCAGCCCCTTTACCACTAGCGTACACGAGCAGTACTTC. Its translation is CASSPFTTSVHEQYF.

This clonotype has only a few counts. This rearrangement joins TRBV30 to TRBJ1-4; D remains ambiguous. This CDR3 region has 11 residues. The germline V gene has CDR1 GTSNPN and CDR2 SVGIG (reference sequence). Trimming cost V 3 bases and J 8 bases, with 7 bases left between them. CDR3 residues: CAWRGGEKLFF. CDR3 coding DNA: TGTGCCTGGAGAGGTGGAGAAAAACTGTTTTTT. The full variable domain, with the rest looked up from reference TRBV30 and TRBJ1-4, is SQTIHQWPATLVQPVGSPLSLECTVEGTSNPNLYWYRQAAGRGLQLLFYSVGIGQISSEVPQNLSASRPQDRQFILSSKKLLLSDSGFYLCAWRGGEKLFFGSGTQLSVL.